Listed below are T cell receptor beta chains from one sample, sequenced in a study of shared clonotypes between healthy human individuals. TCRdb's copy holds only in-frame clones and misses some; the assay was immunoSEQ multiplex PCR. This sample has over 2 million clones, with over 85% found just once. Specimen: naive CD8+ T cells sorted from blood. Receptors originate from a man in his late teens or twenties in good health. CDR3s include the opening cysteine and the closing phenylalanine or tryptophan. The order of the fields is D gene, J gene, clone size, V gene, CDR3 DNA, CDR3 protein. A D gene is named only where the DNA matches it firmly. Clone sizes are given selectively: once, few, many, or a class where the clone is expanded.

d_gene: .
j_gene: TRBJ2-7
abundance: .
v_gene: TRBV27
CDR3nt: TGTGCCAGCAGTTTAGGCAGATCCTACGAGCAGTACTTC
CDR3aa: CASSLGRSYEQYF

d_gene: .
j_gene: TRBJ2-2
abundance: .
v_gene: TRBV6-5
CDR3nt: TGTGCCATCCGGTCGGGCGGGGAGCTGTTTTTT
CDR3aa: CAIRSGGELFF

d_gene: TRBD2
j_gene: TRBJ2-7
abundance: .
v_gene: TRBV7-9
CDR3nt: TGTGCCAGCAGCGGGGACTACTACGAGCAGTACTTC
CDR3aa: CASSGDYYEQYF

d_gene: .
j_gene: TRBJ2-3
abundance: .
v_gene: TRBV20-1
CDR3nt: TGCAGTGCTAGAATAGTCGATACGCAGTATTTT
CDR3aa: CSARIVDTQYF

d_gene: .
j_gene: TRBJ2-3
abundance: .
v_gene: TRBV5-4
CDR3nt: TGTGCCAGCAGCCCAGGGAATACAGATACGCAGTATTTT
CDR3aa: CASSPGNTDTQYF

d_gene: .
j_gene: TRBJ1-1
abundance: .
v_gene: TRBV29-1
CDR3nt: TGCAGCGTCCCAGACTTGCAGACGGGTGAAGCTTTCTTT
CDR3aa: CSVPDLQTGEAFF

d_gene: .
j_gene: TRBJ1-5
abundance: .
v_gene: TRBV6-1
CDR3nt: TGTGCCAGCAGTAGGACAGAGATGTATCAGCCCCAGCATTTT
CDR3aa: CASSRTEMYQPQHF

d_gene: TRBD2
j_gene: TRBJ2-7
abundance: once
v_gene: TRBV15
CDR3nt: TGTGCCACCAGCAGAGGAATGGCGGGAGACCCCTACGAGCAGTACTTC
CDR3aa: CATSRGMAGDPYEQYF

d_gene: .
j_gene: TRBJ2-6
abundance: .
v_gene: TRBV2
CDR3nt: TGTGCCAGCTTTTGGCACTCTGGGGCCAACGTCCTGACTTTC
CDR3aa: CASFWHSGANVLTF

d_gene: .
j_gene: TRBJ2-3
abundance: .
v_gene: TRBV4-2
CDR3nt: TGTGCCAGCAGCCAAGAAACGGGTTTAGATACGCAGTATTTT
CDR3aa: CASSQETGLDTQYF

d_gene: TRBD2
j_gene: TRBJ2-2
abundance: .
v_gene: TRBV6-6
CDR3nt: TGTGCCAGCAGTTTCCATCCTGGGGGGGATACCGGGGAGCTGTTTTTT
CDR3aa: CASSFHPGGDTGELFF

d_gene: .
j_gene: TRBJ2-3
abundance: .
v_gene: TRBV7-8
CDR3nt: TGTGCCAGCAGAAGGGCGGGGGCGAGCACAGATACGCAGTATTTT
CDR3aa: CASRRAGASTDTQYF

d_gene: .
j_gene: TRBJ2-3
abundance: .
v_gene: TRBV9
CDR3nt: TGTGCCAGCAGCGTAGCTTCGGGGCGGGGAGGCACAGATACGCAGTATTTT
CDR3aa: CASSVASGRGGTDTQYF

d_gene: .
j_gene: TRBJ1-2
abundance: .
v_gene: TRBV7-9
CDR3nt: TGTGCCAGCAGCCATGATTTTTCAGCGGGTAACTATGGCTACACCTTC
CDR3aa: CASSHDFSAGNYGYTF

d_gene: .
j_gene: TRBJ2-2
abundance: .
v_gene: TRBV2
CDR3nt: TGTGCCAGCAGTGAAGCAGTGGACTTAGACACCGGGGAGCTGTTTTTT
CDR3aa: CASSEAVDLDTGELFF

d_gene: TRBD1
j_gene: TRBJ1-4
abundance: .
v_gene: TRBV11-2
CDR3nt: TGTGCCAGCAGCATCCGGGACAGGGGCCTTCAAAGGAATGAAAAACTGTTTTTT
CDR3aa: CASSIRDRGLQRNEKLFF

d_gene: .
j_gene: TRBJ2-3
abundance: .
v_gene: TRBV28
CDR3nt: TGTGCCAGCAGTTTAATTAGCACAGATACGCAGTATTTT
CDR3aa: CASSLISTDTQYF

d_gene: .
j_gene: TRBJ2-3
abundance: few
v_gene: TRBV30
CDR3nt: TGTGCCTCCCGGGCAGATACGCAGTATTTT
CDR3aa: CASRADTQYF

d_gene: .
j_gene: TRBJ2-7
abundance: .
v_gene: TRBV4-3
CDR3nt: TGCGCCAGCAGCCCAGGACTGTTGGACTACGAGCAGTACTTC
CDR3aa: CASSPGLLDYEQYF

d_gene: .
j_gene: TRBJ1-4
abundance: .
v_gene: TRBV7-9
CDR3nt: TGTGCCACCCCGTGGACGGAGAATAATGAAAAACTGTTTTTT
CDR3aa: CATPWTENNEKLFF

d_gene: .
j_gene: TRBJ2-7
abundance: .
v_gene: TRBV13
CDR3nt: TGTGCCAGCAGCTTCGGCGGGGCCTACGAGCAGTACTTC
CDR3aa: CASSFGGAYEQYF

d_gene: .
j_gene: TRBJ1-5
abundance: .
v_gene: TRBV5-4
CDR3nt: TGTGCCAGCAGCTTGGGCCCGTATTCGAATCAGCCCCAGCATTTT
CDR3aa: CASSLGPYSNQPQHF

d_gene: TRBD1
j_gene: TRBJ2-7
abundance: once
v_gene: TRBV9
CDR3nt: TGTGCCAGCAGCGTAGGGTTCGGGACAGACTACGAGCAGTACTTC
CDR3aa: CASSVGFGTDYEQYF

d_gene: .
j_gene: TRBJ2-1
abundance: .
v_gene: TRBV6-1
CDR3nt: TGTGCCAGCAGTGAAGGGAAGAGCTCCTACAATGAGCAGTTCTTC
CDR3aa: CASSEGKSSYNEQFF

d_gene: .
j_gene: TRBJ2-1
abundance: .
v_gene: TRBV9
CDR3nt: TGTGCCAGCAGCGTAGTCGGAGGGAACAATGAGCAGTTCTTC
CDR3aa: CASSVVGGNNEQFF

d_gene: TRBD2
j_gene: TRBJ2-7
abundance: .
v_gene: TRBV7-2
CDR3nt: TGTGCCAGCAGTAAAGAAGCGGGACTACTAACCTACGAGCAGTACTTC
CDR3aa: CASSKEAGLLTYEQYF

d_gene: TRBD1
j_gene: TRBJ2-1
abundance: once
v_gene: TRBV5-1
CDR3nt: TGCGCCAGCAGCTACTCGCAGGGGGCCAACAATGAGCAGTTCTTC
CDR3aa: CASSYSQGANNEQFF

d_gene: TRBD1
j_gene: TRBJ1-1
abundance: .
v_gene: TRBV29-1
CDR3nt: TGCAGCGTGTGGACAGGGAATACTGAAGCTTTCTTT
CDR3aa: CSVWTGNTEAFF

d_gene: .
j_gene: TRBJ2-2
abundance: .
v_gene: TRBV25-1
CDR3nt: TGTGCCCGCAGGGGTGAGGAACCCCTTACGAACACCGGGGAGCTGTTTTTT
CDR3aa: CARRGEEPLTNTGELFF

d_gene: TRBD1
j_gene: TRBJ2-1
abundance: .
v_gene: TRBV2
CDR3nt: TGTGCCAGCAGTGAAAGGTGGGGACAGCAAATCTCCTACAATGAGCAGTTCTTC
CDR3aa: CASSERWGQQISYNEQFF

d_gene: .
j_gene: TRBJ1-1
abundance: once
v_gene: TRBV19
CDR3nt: TGTGCCAGTAGTCCTCCGGGCAGAACTGAAGCTTTCTTT
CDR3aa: CASSPPGRTEAFF

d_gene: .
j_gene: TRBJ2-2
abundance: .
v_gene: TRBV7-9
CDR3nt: TGTGCCAGCAGCTTAGCGAGACAGACGAACACCGGGGAGCTGTTTTTT
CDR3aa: CASSLARQTNTGELFF

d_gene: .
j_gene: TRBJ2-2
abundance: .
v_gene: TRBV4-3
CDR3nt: TGCGCCAGCAGCCAAGCACAGGGGGGGACCACCGGGGAGCTGTTTTTT
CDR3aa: CASSQAQGGTTGELFF

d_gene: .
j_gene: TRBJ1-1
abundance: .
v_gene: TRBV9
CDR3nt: TGTGCCAGCAGCTCAGGAGGGGGCACTGAAGCTTTCTTT
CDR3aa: CASSSGGGTEAFF

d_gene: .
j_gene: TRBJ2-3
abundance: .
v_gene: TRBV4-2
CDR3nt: TGTGCCAGCAGCCCCTCGGAGTTCACCGAAACAGATACGCAGTATTTT
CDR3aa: CASSPSEFTETDTQYF

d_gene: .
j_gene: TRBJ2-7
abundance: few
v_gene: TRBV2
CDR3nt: TGTGCCAGCAGCGGACTGGTAGTCTCCTACGAGCAGTACTTC
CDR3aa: CASSGLVVSYEQYF

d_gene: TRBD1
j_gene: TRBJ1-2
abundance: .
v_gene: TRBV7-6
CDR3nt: TGTGCCAGCAGCTTAGCGCTCGGGACAGAAAAAGACTATGGCTACACCTTC
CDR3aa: CASSLALGTEKDYGYTF

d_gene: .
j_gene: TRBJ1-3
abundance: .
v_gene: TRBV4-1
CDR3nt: TGCGCCAGCAGCCAAGACTCAGAAGGGGGGCCTGGAAACACCATATATTTT
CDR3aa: CASSQDSEGGPGNTIYF

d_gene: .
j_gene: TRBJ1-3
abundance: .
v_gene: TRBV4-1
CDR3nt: TGCGCCAGCAGCCAAGGGAGGGGTCCCGGAAACACCATATATTTT
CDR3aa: CASSQGRGPGNTIYF

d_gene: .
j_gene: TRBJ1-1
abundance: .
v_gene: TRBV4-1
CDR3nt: TGCGCCAGCAGCCAATACCGCGACAGTGAAGCTTTCTTT
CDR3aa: CASSQYRDSEAFF

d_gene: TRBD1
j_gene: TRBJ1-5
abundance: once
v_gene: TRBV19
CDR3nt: TGTGCCAGTAGTATAGACCCCGACAGGGGAGGCGATCAGCCCCAGCATTTT
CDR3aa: CASSIDPDRGGDQPQHF

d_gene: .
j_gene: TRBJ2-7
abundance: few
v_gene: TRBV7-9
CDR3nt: TGTGCCAGCAGCTTAGGTTCAGGGGTTAGCATCTACGAGCAGTACTTC
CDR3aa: CASSLGSGVSIYEQYF

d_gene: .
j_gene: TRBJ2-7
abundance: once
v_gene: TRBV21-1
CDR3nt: TGTGCCAGCAGCAAAGGGGATCCCTACGAGCAGTACTTC
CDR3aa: CASSKGDPYEQYF

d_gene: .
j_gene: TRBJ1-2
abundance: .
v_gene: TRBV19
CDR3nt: TGTGCCAGTAGTACGTTAAAGGCCTATGGCTACACCTTC
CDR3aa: CASSTLKAYGYTF

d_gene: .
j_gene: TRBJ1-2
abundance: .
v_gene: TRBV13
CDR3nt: TGTGCCAGCAGTCCCGGGGGGCTCAACTATGGCTACACCTTC
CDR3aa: CASSPGGLNYGYTF

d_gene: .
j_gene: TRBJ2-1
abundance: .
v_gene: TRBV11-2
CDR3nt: TGTGCCAGCAGCTACGACTTAAGCTCCTACAATGAGCAGTTCTTC
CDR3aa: CASSYDLSSYNEQFF

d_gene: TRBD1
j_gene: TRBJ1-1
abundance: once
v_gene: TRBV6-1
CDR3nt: TGTGCCAGCACCTTGACAGGGGGCGGCACTGAAGCTTTCTTT
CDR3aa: CASTLTGGGTEAFF

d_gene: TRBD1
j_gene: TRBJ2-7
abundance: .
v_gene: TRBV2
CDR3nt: TGTGCCAGCAGTGATATTAGACAGGGGGCCTACGAGCAGTACTTC
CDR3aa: CASSDIRQGAYEQYF

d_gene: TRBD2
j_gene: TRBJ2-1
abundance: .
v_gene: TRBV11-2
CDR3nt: TGTGCCAGCAGCGAAAGCGGGACGATGAATGAGCAGTTCTTC
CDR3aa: CASSESGTMNEQFF

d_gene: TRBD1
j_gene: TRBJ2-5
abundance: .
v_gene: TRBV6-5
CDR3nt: TGTGCCAGCAGTTTAACAGGGGAACAAGAGACCCAGTACTTC
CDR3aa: CASSLTGEQETQYF

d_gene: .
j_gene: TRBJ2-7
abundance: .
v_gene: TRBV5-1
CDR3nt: TGCGCCAGCAGCTTGAGATCGAGCTACGAGCAGTACTTC
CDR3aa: CASSLRSSYEQYF

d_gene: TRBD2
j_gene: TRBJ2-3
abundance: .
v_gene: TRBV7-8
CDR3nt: TGTGCCAGCAGTCGAAGCCTAGCGGGAGGTCCCAGTCCCTCTAGCACAGATACGCAGTATTTT
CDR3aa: CASSRSLAGGPSPSSTDTQYF